This entry is about one TCR beta chain. The antigen is unknown. For sorted subsets, about 190 ng DNA per replicate equaled approximately 30,000 T cell genomes. Repertoires were generated with immunoSEQ multiplex PCR, while TCRdb's copy carries only in-frame clones and drops some. This table holds roughly 1,000,000 clones, about 80% found once. This record comes from a study of shared clonotypes between healthy human individuals. Study-level background: In total, the donors were a couple of women and a few men aged 18 to 49.

Trimming removed 2 bases from V and 1 base from J, with 9 bases in between. The CDR3 runs to 15 residues. From germline, CDR1 is MGHDK and CDR2 SYGVNS. Notes on the study in general: Naive subsets generally exceeded memory subsets in estimated richness. Few donors limited the genetic and exposure-history diversity represented.

This TCR was sampled from a man younger than 35 in good health. Some clones in this sample may be carry-over from other donors' samples. J is TRBJ2-4 and V is TRBV25-1; D is possibly TRBD2 (7 bases). Sequenced material: memory CD4+ T cells from PBMCs. The subset here: CD45RA-negative fraction. The CDR3, as DNA: TGTGCCAGCAGTGAAGGGGGGGCGGCCAAAAACATTCAGTACTTC. Amino acid sequence: CASSEGGAAKNIQYF.